The 32 T cell receptor beta chains given below trace back to one sample, sequenced in a study of blood T cell repertoires in COVID-19. Only in-frame clones appear in the TCRdb table, and some are missing; sequencing was by immunoSEQ multiplex PCR. The data hold 110,000 to 150,000 clones, with approximately 80% observed a single time. Sequencing was performed on peripheral blood. The receptor source for this set is a human donor in a cohort sampled during active COVID-19.

V usage is TRBV10-3 and J usage is TRBJ2-5; TRBD2 aligns across 8 bases. The CDR3 length is 13 residues. V dropped 6 bases and J dropped 3; count of bases not matched to a gene: 3. Germline CDR1 reads ENHRY; CDR2 reads SYGVKD. The DNA for the CDR3 is TGTGCCATCAGCACGGGACTAGAAGAGACCCAGTACTTC. Translated, it gives CAISTGLEETQYF.

This chain joins TRBV4-3 and TRBJ2-7; TRBD2 matches 14 bases. V was pared by 2 bases and J by 5 bases, with 2 bases of the junction left unmatched. The germline gives CDR1 LGHNA, CDR2 YSLEER. The CDR3 is 15 residues long. The chain's CDR3 is CASSQLGLAGDEQYF. The CDR3, as DNA: TGCGCCAGCAGCCAACTGGGACTAGCGGGAGACGAGCAGTACTTC.

The J gene is TRBJ1-1, the V gene TRBV6-5; D perhaps matches TRBD1 (6 bases). This CDR3 spans 14 amino acids. Germline V CDR1 and CDR2: MNHEY, SVGAGI. V lost 5 bases and J 1 base, leaving 11 bases between the germline ends. The CDR3 region is CASSILDRNTEAFF. The CDR3 DNA is TGTGCCAGCAGTATCTTGGACAGGAACACTGAAGCTTTCTTT.

About this clone: A read error may produce the germline difference seen at one junction end. This chain uses TRBV4-2 with TRBJ2-7; 11 bases line up with TRBD2. CDR3 length: 15 residues. Germline CDR1 reads LGHNA; CDR2 reads YNFKEQ. The CDR3: CASNQGTSGGYEQYF. The CDR3, as DNA: TGTGCCAGCAACCAAGGGACTAGCGGAGGCTACGAGCAGTACTTC.

V and J are TRBV27 and TRBJ2-1; the match to TRBD1 covers 8 bases. V gave up 6 bases and J gave up 5 bases; unmatched junction bases: 6. The V gene's germline CDR1 is MNHEY and CDR2 SMNVEV (reference sequence). This CDR3 spans 14 amino acids. CDR3 loop: CASRDRVPDNEQFF. The CDR3 DNA follows: TGTGCCAGCAGGGACAGGGTACCTGACAATGAGCAGTTCTTC.

The gene calls are TRBV6-5 and TRBJ2-1; 11 bases align to TRBD2. In germline, CDR1 is MNHEY, CDR2 SVGAGI. V was pared by 0 bases and J by 6 bases, with 1 base of the junction left unmatched. The CDR3 extends over 15 amino acids. CDR3 DNA: TGTGCCAGCAGTTACTCTAGCGGGAGGGCCAATGAGCAGTTCTTC. Its translation is CASSYSSGRANEQFF.

J is TRBJ1-1 and V is TRBV19, with 8 bases lining up with TRBD1. V lost 5 bases, J lost 8 bases, and 7 bases stayed unmatched. Germline V gene lookup returns CDR1 LNHDA and CDR2 SQIVND (reference sequence). The CDR3 runs 13 residues. CDR3 in DNA: TGTGCCAGTAGTCTAGCGCGGGACAGGGAAGCTTTCTTT. Protein sequence: CASSLARDREAFF.

In its sample, this clone was seen a few times. The CDR3, as DNA: TGTGCCATCAGACTTAGCTCCTACGAGCAGTACTTC. This encodes CAIRLSSYEQYF. The V gene is TRBV10-3, the J gene TRBJ2-7; D is unresolved. Germline V gene lookup returns CDR1 ENHRY and CDR2 SYGVKD. The length of the CDR3 is 12 residues. V gave up 6 bases and J gave up 0 bases, with 6 bases separating them.

There are many counts of this clone. The gene calls are TRBV5-1 and TRBJ1-1; no definite D call. Germline V gene data show CDR1 as SGHRS and CDR2 as YFSETQ. The CDR3 runs to 15 residues. V was clipped by 0 bases and J by 6 bases, with 15 bases between them. For the CDR3, the DNA is TGCGCCAGCAGCTTGGCCCCGGGGAGTAAGGCTGAAGCTTTCTTT. It translates to CASSLAPGSKAEAFF.

The genes are TRBV6-1 and TRBJ1-2, with D perhaps TRBD1 (5 bases). In germline, CDR1 is MNHNS, CDR2 SASEGT. Trimming removed 3 bases at V and 2 bases at J, with 13 bases between. The CDR3 has 15 amino acids. The CDR3 is CASSEVDMINYGYTF. CDR3 DNA sequence: TGTGCCAGCAGTGAGGTGGACATGATAAACTATGGCTACACCTTC.

The V call is TRBV10-1, the J call TRBJ2-2; 7 bases line up with TRBD1. The CDR3 spans 20 residues. V lost 3 bases, J lost 6 bases, and 22 bases stayed unmatched. Germline-derived CDR1 and CDR2 are WNHNN and SYGVQD (reference sequence). CDR3 residues: CASSDRDRVYGFHPPGELFF. The CDR3 bases are TGCGCCAGCAGTGATAGAGACAGGGTCTACGGATTTCATCCCCCCGGGGAGCTGTTTTTT.

The chain employs TRBV7-9 and TRBJ1-3; a weak D match, TRBD1 (5 bases). The CDR3 sequence is 15 residues long. The germline V and J ends were trimmed by 6 bases and 0 bases, with 12 bases remaining between them. Germline assignment: CDR1 SEHNR and CDR2 FQNEAQ (reference sequence). The CDR3 loop is CASSWQGASGNTIYF. The CDR3 bases are TGTGCCAGCAGTTGGCAAGGGGCCTCTGGAAACACCATATATTTT.

This chain links TRBV6-5 with TRBJ2-7, with TRBD1 matching over 8 bases. Unmatched junction bases numbered 9, after V lost 5 bases and J lost 6 bases. The CDR3 spans 14 residues. Looked up from germline, CDR1 is MNHEY and CDR2 is SVGAGI. In nucleotides, the CDR3 is TGTGCCAGCAGTCCCATGTCACAGGGGGTCGAGCAGTACTTC. This translates into CASSPMSQGVEQYF.

The chain is built from TRBV7-9 and TRBJ1-2; no firm D call. The ends were cut back, 5 bases at V and 3 bases at J, with 10 bases in the middle. The CDR3 runs 13 residues. Germline CDR1 reads SEHNR; CDR2 reads FQNEAQ (reference sequence). CDR3 loop: CASSRNTDYGYTF. The CDR3 DNA reads TGTGCCAGCAGCCGTAATACGGACTATGGCTACACCTTC.

The chain has TRBV7-7 and TRBJ2-1; 10 bases are shared with TRBD2. The CDR3 runs to 16 residues. Germline values: CDR1 SSHAT, CDR2 FNYEAQ (reference sequence). The V segment lost 6 bases and the J segment 9 bases; nucleotides outside the gene matches: 14. The chain's CDR3 is CASSPLAGGAGSEQFF. CDR3 nucleotides: TGTGCCAGCAGTCCCTTAGCGGGAGGCGCGGGAAGTGAGCAGTTCTTC.

The chain links TRBV4-1 to TRBJ1-5; no reliable D call. Per the germline V gene, CDR1 is MGHRA and CDR2 is YSYEKL. The CDR3 spans 17 residues. V lost 3 bases, J lost 3 bases, and 18 bases lay in between. CDR3 nucleotide sequence: TGCGCCAGCAGCCAGGCACCAGCCGGGAGGAACAATCAGCCCCAGCATTTT. Protein: CASSQAPAGRNNQPQHF.

CDR3 region: CASSYWTSVSYEQYF. The CDR3 DNA reads TGTGCCAGCAGTTATTGGACTAGCGTCTCCTACGAGCAGTACTTC. This chain joins TRBV6-6 and TRBJ2-7; 9 positions match TRBD2. Germline loops: CDR1 MNHNY, CDR2 SVGAGI (reference sequence). The V segment lost 3 bases and the J segment 0 bases; nucleotides outside the gene matches: 3. This CDR3 comprises 15 residues.

V usage is TRBV5-1 and J usage is TRBJ2-3; 9 bases agree with TRBD1. The CDR3 sequence is 17 residues long. J gave up 2 bases and V 3 bases, and 10 bases lay outside the gene matches. Germline CDR1 SGHRS, CDR2 YFSETQ. The CDR3 is CASSWGTGRAYTDTQYF. The CDR3 DNA sequence: TGCGCCAGCAGCTGGGGGACAGGGCGGGCCTACACAGATACGCAGTATTTT. The variable domain in full, completed from reference TRBV5-1 and TRBJ2-3, reads KAGVTQTPRYLIKTRGQQVTLSCSPISGHRSVSWYQQTPGQGLQFLFEYFSETQRNKGNFPGRFSGRQFSNSRSEMNVSTLELGDSALYLCASSWGTGRAYTDTQYFGPGTRLTVL.

The chain links TRBV7-9 to TRBJ2-7; 8 bases are a match to TRBD1. J was trimmed by 2 bases and V by 2 bases; bases with no gene match: 11. Germline V CDR1 and CDR2: SEHNR, FQNEAQ (reference sequence). CDR3 length equals 17 residues. CDR3 DNA: TGTGCCAGCAGCTTAAGAGGTGGGACAGGATCTCCCTACGAGCAGTACTTC. Encoded protein: CASSLRGGTGSPYEQYF.

CDR3 amino acids: CASSPQLAGRGETQYF. Here the CDR3 DNA reads TGTGCCAGCAGCCCCCAACTAGCGGGAAGGGGGGAGACCCAGTACTTC. The chain couples TRBV4-2 to TRBJ2-5; 10 positions match TRBD2. CDR1 LGHNA and CDR2 YNFKEQ come from the germline V gene. V was clipped by 4 bases and J by 5 bases; unmatched bases: 10. This CDR3 has 16 residues.

The rearrangement links TRBV5-4 to TRBJ2-7; D gene ambiguous. Germline CDR1 SGHNT, CDR2 YYREEE (reference sequence). Trimming removed 4 bases at V and 5 bases at J, with 13 bases between. This CDR3 is 13 amino acids long. The CDR3, as DNA: TGTGCCAGCAGCCCCCCCCTGTCCCACGAGCAGTACTTC. Its translation: CASSPPLSHEQYF.

The V call is TRBV12-5, the J call TRBJ2-1, with 7 bases fitting TRBD2. V was pared by 5 bases and J by 0 bases, with 1 base of the junction left unmatched. CDR1 is LGHNT, CDR2 FRNRAP, per germline. This CDR3 region has 14 residues. CDR3 region: CASGTSVSYNEQFF. In DNA form, the CDR3 reads TGTGCTAGTGGTACTAGCGTCTCCTACAATGAGCAGTTCTTC.

J is TRBJ2-7 and V is TRBV7-3; D may be TRBD2 (5 bases). This CDR3 is built from 13 residues. Trimming took off 4 bases at V and 2 bases at J, with 9 bases between the two ends. Germline V gene lookup returns CDR1 SGHTA and CDR2 FQGTGA. The CDR3 DNA reads TGTGCCAGCAGCTCCTCCGGGACCTACGAGCAGTACTTC. This sequence encodes CASSSSGTYEQYF.

The CDR3 DNA reads TGTGCCAGCAGCCACCGGGACAAAGTATCCTACGATAGCAATCAGCCCCAGCATTTT. It yields the protein CASSHRDKVSYDSNQPQHF. V gene TRBV21-1 combines with J gene TRBJ1-5; the D call TRBD1 from the table was never checked on the DNA. TRBV21-1 is a pseudogene. This CDR3 is built from 19 residues.

This clone turned up a few times. The rearrangement uses TRBV5-6 and TRBJ2-2; maybe TRBD2 (6 bases). Germline V CDR1 and CDR2: SGHDT, YYEEEE. There are 14 residues in the CDR3. The V and J ends lost 5 bases and 1 base respectively, with 9 bases between them. The CDR3 reads CASRGDLNTGELFF. The CDR3 coding sequence is TGTGCCAGCAGAGGGGACTTGAACACCGGGGAGCTGTTTTTT.

This chain joins TRBV28 and TRBJ1-2; unclear D gene. CDR3 size: 16 residues. Germline values: CDR1 MDHEN, CDR2 SYDVKM. Trimming took 2 bases from V and 2 from J, leaving 15 bases between them. CDR3 nucleotides: TGTGCCAGCAGTTTAGAACTTAAGAGTTGGAACTATGGCTACACCTTC. Translating gives CASSLELKSWNYGYTF.

The V call is TRBV30, the J call TRBJ1-1; 7 bases fit TRBD1. The length of the CDR3 is 15 residues. The trim removed 8 bases at V and 2 bases at J, leaving 14 bases unmatched. Per germline, CDR1 GTSNPN and CDR2 SVGIG (reference sequence). The CDR3, as DNA: TGTGCCCAACTACAGGGGAAGGCACCTAACACTGAAGCTTTCTTT. Translating it yields CAQLQGKAPNTEAFF.

The chain couples TRBV7-9 to TRBJ2-3; 8 nucleotides align to TRBD2. CDR1 SEHNR and CDR2 FQNEAQ come from the germline V gene (reference sequence). The junction had 8 bases not matched to a gene; V was cut back by 5 bases and J by 1 base. The CDR3 is made up of 16 amino acids. The CDR3 coding sequence is TGTGCCAGCAGCCTCCCTAGAGCGGGGGGCACAGATACGCAGTATTTT. Translated: CASSLPRAGGTDTQYF. Combining the CDR3 with reference TRBV7-9 and TRBJ2-3 gives the whole variable domain DTGVSQNPRHKITKRGQNVTFRCDPISEHNRLYWYRQTLGQGPEFLTYFQNEAQLEKSRLLSDRFSAERPKGSFSTLEIQRTEQGDSAMYLCASSLPRAGGTDTQYFGPGTRLTVL.

V and J are TRBV4-3 and TRBJ1-6, with no clear D. V dropped 0 bases and J dropped 4 bases, with 13 bases sitting between them. The V gene's germline CDR1 is LGHNA and CDR2 YSLEER. This CDR3 has 17 residues. CDR3 protein: CASSQDSGNGYNSPLHF. For the CDR3, the DNA is TGCGCCAGCAGCCAAGATTCGGGGAATGGGTATAATTCACCCCTCCACTTT.

The J gene is TRBJ2-1, the V gene TRBV19; D uncertain. CDR3 length: 13 residues. The germline V gene encodes CDR1 LNHDA and CDR2 SQIVND (reference sequence). V lost 3 bases and J lost 4, with 7 bases in between. Here the CDR3 DNA reads TGTGCCAGTAGTATTAGCTCTTACAATGAGCAGTTCTTC. It yields the protein CASSISSYNEQFF.

CDR3: CASSPRQGGTEAFF. In nucleotides, the CDR3 is TGTGCCAGCAGCCCTCGACAGGGGGGCACTGAAGCTTTCTTT. The chain joins TRBV9 to TRBJ1-1, with 9 nucleotides matching TRBD1. The CDR3 is 14 residues long. The V and J ends lost 4 bases and 4 bases, in that order; junction bases with no gene match: 5. The germline gives CDR1 SGDLS, CDR2 YYNGEE.

The V call is TRBV3-1 (or the pseudogene TRBV3-2), the J call TRBJ2-4; 16 nucleotides line up with TRBD2. The CDR3 consists of 17 residues. V trimming: 2 bases; J trimming: 8 bases; junction bases outside the gene matches: 6. Germline CDR1 reads LGHDT; CDR2 reads YNNKEL (reference sequence). This chain's CDR3 is CASSQPPGLAGGDIQYF. CDR3 nucleotides: TGTGCCAGCAGCCAACCACCGGGACTAGCGGGGGGGGACATTCAGTACTTC.